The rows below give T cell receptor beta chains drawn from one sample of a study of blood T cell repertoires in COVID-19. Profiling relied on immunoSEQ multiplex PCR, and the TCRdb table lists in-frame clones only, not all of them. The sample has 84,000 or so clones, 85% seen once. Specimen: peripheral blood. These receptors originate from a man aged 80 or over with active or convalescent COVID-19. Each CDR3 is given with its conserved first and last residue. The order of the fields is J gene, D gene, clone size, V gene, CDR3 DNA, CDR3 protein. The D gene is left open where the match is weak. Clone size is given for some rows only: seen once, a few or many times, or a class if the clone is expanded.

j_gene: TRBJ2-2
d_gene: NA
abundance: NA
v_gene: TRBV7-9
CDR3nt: TGTGCCAGCGGGCGTATGAACACCGGGGAGCTGTTTTTT
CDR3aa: CASGRMNTGELFF

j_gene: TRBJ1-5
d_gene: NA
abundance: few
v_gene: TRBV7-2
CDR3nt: TGTGCCAGCAGCGCAAGTCCAGGGCAGCCCCAGCATTTT
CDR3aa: CASSASPGQPQHF

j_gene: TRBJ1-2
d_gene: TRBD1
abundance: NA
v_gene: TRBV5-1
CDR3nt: TGCGCCAGCAGCTTGGGACAGGGGGCGGACGGCTACACCTTC
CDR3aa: CASSLGQGADGYTF

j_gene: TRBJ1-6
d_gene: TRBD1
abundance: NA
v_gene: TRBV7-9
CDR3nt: TGTGCCAGCAGCTTAGGGCAGGGGGCCTATTCACCCCTCCACTTT
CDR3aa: CASSLGQGAYSPLHF

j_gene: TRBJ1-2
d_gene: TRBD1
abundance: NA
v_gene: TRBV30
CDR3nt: TGTGCCTGGCAACGCCGGGACAGGGGTCACTATGGCTACACCTTC
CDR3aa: CAWQRRDRGHYGYTF

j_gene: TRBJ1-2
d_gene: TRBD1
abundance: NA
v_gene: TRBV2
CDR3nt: TGTGCCAGCAGTGAGCAGGGGGGATACGGTAACTATGGCTACACCTTC
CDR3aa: CASSEQGGYGNYGYTF

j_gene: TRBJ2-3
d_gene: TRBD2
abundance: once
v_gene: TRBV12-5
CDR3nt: TGTGCTAGTGGCTCCACTCGACTAGCGGGAACCCCCACAGATACGCAGTATTTT
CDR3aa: CASGSTRLAGTPTDTQYF

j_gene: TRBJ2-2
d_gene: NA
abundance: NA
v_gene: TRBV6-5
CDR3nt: TGTGCCAGCAGTTACGGGCAGGGAATACCCGGGGAGCTGTTTTTT
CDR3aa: CASSYGQGIPGELFF

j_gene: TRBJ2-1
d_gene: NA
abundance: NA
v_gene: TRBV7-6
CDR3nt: TGTGCCAGCAGCTTTTTAGCTACGCCCTACAATGAGCAGTTCTTC
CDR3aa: CASSFLATPYNEQFF

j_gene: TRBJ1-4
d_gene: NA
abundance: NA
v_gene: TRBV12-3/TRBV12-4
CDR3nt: TGTGCCAGCAGTTCCGGTGAAAAACTGTTTTTT
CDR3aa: CASSSGEKLFF

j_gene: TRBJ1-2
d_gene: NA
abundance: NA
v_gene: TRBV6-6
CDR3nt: TGTGCCAGCAGAGACAGCACTAACTATGGCTACACCTTC
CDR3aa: CASRDSTNYGYTF

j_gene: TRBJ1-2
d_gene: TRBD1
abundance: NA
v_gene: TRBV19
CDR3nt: TGTGCCAGTAGCCCGGACAGGGCCTATGGCTACACCTTC
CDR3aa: CASSPDRAYGYTF

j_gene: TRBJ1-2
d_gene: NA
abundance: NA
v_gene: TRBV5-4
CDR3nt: TGTGCCAGCAGCTTGTCGGCAGGATATGGCTACACCTTC
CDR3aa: CASSLSAGYGYTF

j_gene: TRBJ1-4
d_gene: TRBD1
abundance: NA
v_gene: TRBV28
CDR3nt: TGTGCCAGCAGTTTATGGGCAGGGGGCACTAATGAAAAACTGTTTTTT
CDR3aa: CASSLWAGGTNEKLFF

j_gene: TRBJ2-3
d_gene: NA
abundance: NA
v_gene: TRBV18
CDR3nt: TGTGCCAGCTCACGGACAGCGACAGATACGCAGTATTTT
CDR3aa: CASSRTATDTQYF

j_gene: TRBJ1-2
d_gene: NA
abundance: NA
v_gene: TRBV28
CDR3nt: TGTGCCAGCAGTGGCGGGGATCCAAGTGGCTACACCTTC
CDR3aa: CASSGGDPSGYTF

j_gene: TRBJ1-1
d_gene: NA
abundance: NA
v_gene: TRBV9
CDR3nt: TGTGCCAGCAGCCACGGGGATTTGAACACTGAAGCTTTCTTT
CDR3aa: CASSHGDLNTEAFF

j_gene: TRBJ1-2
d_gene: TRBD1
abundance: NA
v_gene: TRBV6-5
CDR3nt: TGTGCCAGCAGTTTCCGAACTCGACAGGGGGATGGCTACACCTTC
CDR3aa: CASSFRTRQGDGYTF

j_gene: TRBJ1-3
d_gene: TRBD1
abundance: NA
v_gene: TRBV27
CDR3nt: TGTGCCAGCAGTTTAACGGGACAGGGAAGAAACACCATATATTTT
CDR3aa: CASSLTGQGRNTIYF

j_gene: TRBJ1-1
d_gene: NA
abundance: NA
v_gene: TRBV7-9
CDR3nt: TGTGCCAGCAGCCACCCCGGGGGGGCAGCTTTCTTT
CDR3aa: CASSHPGGAAFF

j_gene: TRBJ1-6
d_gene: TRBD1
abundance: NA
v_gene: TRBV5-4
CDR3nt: TGTGCCAGCAGCGATGGACAGGGCAATCGCGGAAATTCACCCCTCCACTTT
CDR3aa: CASSDGQGNRGNSPLHF

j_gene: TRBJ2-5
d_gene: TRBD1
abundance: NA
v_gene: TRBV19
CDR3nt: TGTGCCAGTAGTACGGGACAGGGGGCAGTCCACGGGTTCCTGCAGACCCAGTACTTC
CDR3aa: CASSTGQGAVHGFLQTQYF

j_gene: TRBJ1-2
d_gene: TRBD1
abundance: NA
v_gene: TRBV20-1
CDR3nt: TGCAGTGCTAGTACCGGGACAGCGGGCTACACCTTC
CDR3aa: CSASTGTAGYTF

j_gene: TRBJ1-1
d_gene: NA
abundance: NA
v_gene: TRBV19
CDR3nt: TGTGCCCGACGGACGGGAGGCCGAAACGCTGAAGCTTTCTTT
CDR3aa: CARRTGGRNAEAFF

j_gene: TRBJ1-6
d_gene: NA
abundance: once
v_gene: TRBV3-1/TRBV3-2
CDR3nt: TGTGCCAGCAGCCAAGGTAGTTCACCCCTCCACTTT
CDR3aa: CASSQGSSPLHF

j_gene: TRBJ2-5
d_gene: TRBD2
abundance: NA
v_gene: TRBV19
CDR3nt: TGTGCCAGTAGTATCTCTTGGGCTAGCGGAGAGACCCAGTACTTC
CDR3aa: CASSISWASGETQYF

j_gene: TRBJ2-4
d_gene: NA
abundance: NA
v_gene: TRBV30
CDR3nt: TGTGCCTGGACCCTCGGAGGGAAAAACATTCAGTACTTC
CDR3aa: CAWTLGGKNIQYF

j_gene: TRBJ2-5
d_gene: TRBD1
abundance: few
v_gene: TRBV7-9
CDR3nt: TGTGCCAGCAGCCCAGGGCGGGACAGGGCTTTGGAGACCCAGTACTTC
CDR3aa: CASSPGRDRALETQYF

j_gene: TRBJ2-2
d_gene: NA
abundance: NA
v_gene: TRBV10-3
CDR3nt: TGTGCCATCACCGGGAATACGAACACCGGGGAGCTGTTTTTT
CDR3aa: CAITGNTNTGELFF

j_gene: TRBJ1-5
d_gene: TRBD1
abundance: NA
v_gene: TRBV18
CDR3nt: TGTGCCAGCTCACCGGGACAGGGGAATAGCAATCAGCCCCAGCATTTT
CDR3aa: CASSPGQGNSNQPQHF

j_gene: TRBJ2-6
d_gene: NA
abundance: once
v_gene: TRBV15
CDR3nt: TGTGCCACCAGCACCTTACTCTCTGGGGCCAACGTCCTGACTTTC
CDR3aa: CATSTLLSGANVLTF

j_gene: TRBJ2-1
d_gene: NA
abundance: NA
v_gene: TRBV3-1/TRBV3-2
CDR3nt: TGTGCCAGCAGCCAAGAGGTGCTAGCTTCCTACAATGAGCAGTTCTTC
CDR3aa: CASSQEVLASYNEQFF

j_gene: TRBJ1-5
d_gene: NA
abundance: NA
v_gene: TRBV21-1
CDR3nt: TGTGCCAGCAGTTCCAGGATTCGGGGGGCTCACCAGCCCCAGCATTTT
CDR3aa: CASSSRIRGAHQPQHF

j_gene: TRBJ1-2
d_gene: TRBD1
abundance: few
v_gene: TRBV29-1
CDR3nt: TGCAGCTTCCGAGGACAGGCCAACTATGGCTACACCTTC
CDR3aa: CSFRGQANYGYTF

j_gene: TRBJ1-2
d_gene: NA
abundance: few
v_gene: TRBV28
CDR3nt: TGTGCCAGCAGTTCCGACTCTAACTATGGCTACACCTTC
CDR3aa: CASSSDSNYGYTF

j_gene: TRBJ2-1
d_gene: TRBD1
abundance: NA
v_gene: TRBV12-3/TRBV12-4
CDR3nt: TGTGCCAGCAGTGGACAGGGCTACAATGAGCAGTTCTTC
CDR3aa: CASSGQGYNEQFF

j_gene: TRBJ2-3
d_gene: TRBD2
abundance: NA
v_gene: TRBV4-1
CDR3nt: TGCGCCAGCAGCCGAGTGACTAGCGGCACAGATACGCAGTATTTT
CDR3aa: CASSRVTSGTDTQYF